Listed below are T cell receptor beta chains from one sample, sequenced in a study of Ad26.COV2.S vaccination and SARS-CoV-2 variants. Sequencing was performed with immunoSEQ multiplex PCR; in TCRdb, only in-frame clones are kept and a portion is missing. This sample carries fewer than 500,000 clones, roughly 89% of them seen once, and the ten largest clones take approximately 2.5%. The sequences come from peripheral blood, collected in a trial of Ad26.COV2.S vaccine versus placebo. Receptors were obtained from a person between 18 and 65 years old who received the Ad26.COV2.S COVID-19 vaccine or a placebo. The conserved cysteine and the conserved F or W are not part of the CDR3 here. D genes are given only for firm matches. Size tells how often a clone was seen (once, few, many) or the class of an expanded clone, and some rows leave it out.

v_call,j_call,clone_size,d_call,cdr3_aa
TRBV7-2,TRBJ1-3,once,.,ASSLRASGNTIY
TRBV3-1/TRBV3-2,TRBJ2-3,.,.,ASSQDGWGAQFYTQY
TRBV6-5,TRBJ1-3,.,.,ASSRGPSSGNTIY
TRBV27,TRBJ1-4,.,TRBD1,ASRRTGGGQEKLF
TRBV9,TRBJ2-1,.,TRBD2,ASSVTSGSYNEQF
TRBV5-1,TRBJ2-1,.,TRBD2,ASSLATQTSGNSYNEQF
TRBV5-1,TRBJ1-3,.,.,ASSLVGGNTIY
TRBV29-1,TRBJ1-2,.,.,SAEGVSSYGYT
TRBV10-3,TRBJ1-1,.,.,AISPAGRSGTEAF
TRBV12-3/TRBV12-4,TRBJ2-7,.,.,ASSLGYEQY
TRBV29-1,TRBJ1-3,.,.,SVNDGGNTIY
TRBV7-2,TRBJ1-3,.,.,ASSFAAGGFGNTIY
TRBV15,TRBJ1-3,.,.,ATSRDHFTIY
TRBV28,TRBJ2-1,.,.,ASSTPARVNEQF
TRBV5-1,TRBJ2-5,.,TRBD1,ATSIQGADETQY
TRBV29-1,TRBJ2-1,.,.,SVPASLGEQF
TRBV7-2,TRBJ1-4,.,TRBD1,ASSLVGGQGAVKLF
TRBV10-3,TRBJ2-1,.,.,AISVVGLGIASYNEQF
TRBV4-2,TRBJ1-5,.,.,ASSHNRFQPQH
TRBV5-1,TRBJ1-1,.,TRBD1,ASSWDRDTEAF
TRBV5-4,TRBJ2-3,.,TRBD1,ASSLNRGSTDTQY
TRBV4-1,TRBJ1-5,.,.,ASSTDRFNQPQH
TRBV11-3,TRBJ2-1,once,TRBD2,ASRPRWDGGNEQF
TRBV25-1,TRBJ2-1,.,.,ASRTAAYNEQF
TRBV7-2,TRBJ2-5,.,.,ASSPIILDSETQY
TRBV10-3,TRBJ2-5,.,.,AISAEYLETQY
TRBV24-1,TRBJ2-3,.,TRBD2,ATGLAGGPHTQY
TRBV4-2,TRBJ1-1,.,.,ASSQDFRRGHTEAF
TRBV16,TRBJ1-6,.,TRBD1,ASSPRDSRDSPLH
TRBV3-1/TRBV3-2,TRBJ2-1,.,TRBD2,ASSRNRPGLAGEIVHDEQF
TRBV3-1/TRBV3-2,TRBJ1-2,.,.,ASSQGTGPYGYT
TRBV7-9,TRBJ1-6,.,.,ASSLMSNNSPLH
TRBV19,TRBJ2-5,once,.,ASSNRDISTETQY
TRBV7-2,TRBJ2-3,once,.,ASSLAGASADTQY
TRBV2,TRBJ2-1,.,.,ATSEWSSYNEQF
TRBV30,TRBJ1-1,.,.,AWNRGLGTEAF
TRBV4-2,TRBJ2-3,.,.,ASSQENTDTQY
TRBV2,TRBJ2-4,.,.,ASSALVTAKNIQY
TRBV18,TRBJ2-2,.,.,ASSPGGYSTGELF
TRBV4-3,TRBJ1-5,.,TRBD1,ASSPGQGNQPQH